The 7 T cell receptor beta chains in this list originate from one sample, sequenced in a study of regulatory T cells in long-lasting Graves disease. This sample's time point: newly diagnosed GD, antithyroid drugs for less than 3 months. PBMC-extracted RNA yielded the TCR library. The TCR beta library used iRepertoire HTBI primers with Arm-PCR amplification of CDR3. Using its own MiXCR run on the multiplex PCR reads, TCRdb lists one record per CDR3 protein. Of about 400,000 distinct CDR3 sequences listed, about 15% are singletons. These same records also appear under a second study, on T cells in Graves' hyperthyroidism and ophthalmopathy.

The starting material was peripheral blood mononuclear cells (PBMCs), obtained at new diagnosis, from a patient treated with antithyroid drugs. These receptors were obtained from a woman aged 40 to 49 with Graves disease.

This clonotype has at least ten counts. The rearrangement uses TRBV12-3 or TRBV12-4 and TRBJ2-1; no firm D call. The V end lost 6 bases, the J end lost 10 bases, and 22 bases lay between the germline ends. The length of the CDR3 is 15 residues. CDR3: CASSTDLDPFREQFF. DNA of the CDR3: TGTGCCAGCAGCACGGACCTCGATCCCTTTCGGGAGCAGTTCTTC.

This clonotype was recorded many times. The J gene is TRBJ1-4, the V gene TRBV28; TRBD1 is a possible D gene (6 bases). Trimming cost V 2 bases and J 2 bases, with 9 bases left between them. CDR1 is MDHEN and CDR2 is SYDVKM in the germline V gene. CDR3 length: 15 residues. The CDR3: CASSLKRGTNEKLFF. The CDR3 DNA is TGTGCCAGCAGTTTAAAAAGGGGGACTAATGAAAAACTGTTTTTT.

The rearrangement uses TRBV2 and TRBJ1-3; D perhaps matches TRBD1 (5 bases). This CDR3 spans 16 amino acids. Germline V gene sequence: CDR1 SNHLY, CDR2 FYNNEI. Trimming shortened V by 4 bases and J by 4 bases, and 17 bases separated the two germline ends. CDR3 residues: CASSGDVAGLGNTIYF. The CDR3 DNA follows: TGTGCCAGCAGTGGGGACGTGGCAGGGCTGGGAAACACCATATATTTT.

This clonotype was detected many times. The chain couples TRBV20-1 to TRBJ1-2; TRBD1 aligns across 10 bases. Germline loops: CDR1 DFQATT, CDR2 SNEGSKA (reference sequence). The CDR3 is 11 amino acids. V gave up 5 bases and J gave up 8 bases; unmatched junction bases: 2. The DNA for the CDR3 is TGCAGTGCTGGGACAGGGGAAGGCTACACCTTC. It yields the protein CSAGTGEGYTF.

In this sample, this clonotype turned up a few times. The rearrangement links TRBV28 to TRBJ2-1; maybe TRBD2 (5 bases). V gave up 5 bases and J gave up 15 bases, with 20 bases separating them. Germline loops: CDR1 MDHEN, CDR2 SYDVKM. The CDR3 extends over 13 amino acids. The CDR3 nucleotides read TGTGCCAGCAGTCTAAGGAGGCCGGGCCGGATGTTCTTC. Translated, it gives CASSLRRPGRMFF.

The rearrangement joins TRBV20-1 to TRBJ2-3, with 10 nucleotides matching TRBD1. CDR3 length equals 14 residues. The germline V gene has CDR1 DFQATT and CDR2 SNEGSKA (reference sequence). Trimming removed 3 bases from V and 1 base from J; junction bases left unmatched: 1. The CDR3, as DNA: TGCAGTGCTAGGGGGACAGGGGGCACAGATACGCAGTATTTT. This translates into CSARGTGGTDTQYF.

At least ten counts were recorded for this clonotype. The chain has TRBV29-1 and TRBJ2-3; 7 bases match TRBD2. V was pared by 7 bases and J by 2 bases, with 6 bases of the junction left unmatched. This CDR3 region has 13 residues. Germline CDR1 is SQVTM and CDR2 is ANQGSEA. CDR3 DNA: TGCAGCGCCCGGGGAGGGCCCACAGATACGCAGTATTTT. It translates to CSARGGPTDTQYF.